The T cell receptor beta chain under discussion was sequenced for a study of metastatic and nonmetastatic thyroid tumors (dated by TCRdb to the early 2020s). Regarding the research as a whole: For patients with malignant and with benign thyroid disease, the researchers compared repertoires between peripheral blood samples and tumor or nodule tissue samples.

Summary of the overall study and its limitations: In both blood and tumor samples, TCR beta diversity was reported to be significantly higher in malignant tumors than in benign nodules.

None of the patients had been given any treatment before thyroid surgery. The study retrospectively analysed patient clinical samples collected from the early 2010s to the late 2010s using T-cell receptor beta sequencing. Library generation was performed with PCR. The sequencer was an Illumina HiSeq 4000. High-throughput sequencing was used to profile the CDR3 region of the TCR beta-chain in every patient. Regarding the original processing steps: Drawing on CDR3 differences between clinicopathological groups, the researchers built a classifier meant to tell apart patients with distant-metastatic papillary thyroid cancer. Repertoire diversity was assessed with the Shannon index, and tumor-blood repertoire similarity with the Morisita-Horn index. TCRdb took the public reads, trimmed them with fastp at Q25, ran MiXCR for clone calling and kept in-frame beta chains. The V and J calls come from TCRdb's annotation, not from the publication. Here the sample has tens of thousands of clones; 16% occur a single time. The top ten hold about 4.2% of the sample.

V drops 4 bases and J drops 7 bases, leaving 20 bases in between. From the cysteine through the phenylalanine, the CDR3 covers 15 amino acids. Kept here is only the CDR3 DNA, which spans 45 bases and is read in frame from base 1. Taken from the germline V gene, the CDR1 and CDR2 loops are LGHNA and YNFKEQ. This clone appeared many times. Its antigen specificity is not known. Base qualities were left out, and no much larger clone turns up one base away. The rearrangement joined TRBV4-2 to TRBJ2-7; the D gene is possibly TRBD1 or TRBD2, each agreeing over 6 bases. The sample taken for sequencing was blood. The clonotype originates from a female donor with papillary thyroid cancer or a benign thyroid nodule (not recorded which). Some clones in this sample may be carry-over from other donors' samples. This receptor has the CDR3 CASSPGGASAGEQYF. The base sequence is TGTGCCAGCAGCCCCGGGGGCGCCTCCGCGGGGGAGCAGTACTTC.